These 10 T cell receptor beta chains originate from one sample sequenced in a study of OX40 agonist ivuxolimab in advanced cancers. Assay used: immunoSEQ multiplex PCR; TCRdb lists only in-frame clones, some missing. The data contain about 76,000 clones, 85% to 90% of them singletons. The sample consisted of CD4+ or CD8+ T cells sorted from blood, taken in a trial of the OX40 agonist ivuxolimab. All receptors come from an adult with an advanced solid tumor such as melanoma, head and neck, liver or kidney cancer.

The chain has TRBV6-1 and TRBJ2-7; maybe TRBD1 (5 bases). Germline V lookup: CDR1 MNHNS, CDR2 SASEGT. V lost 6 bases and J lost 3, with 12 bases in between. The CDR3 length is 13 residues. CDR3 protein: CASRQGLLYEQYV. The CDR3 DNA is TGTGCCAGCAGGCAGGGCCTACTCTACGAGCAGTACGTC.

The CDR3 nucleotides are TGTGCCAGCAGTGGAACAGGGGCCAACACCGGGGAGCTGTTTTTT. Its protein is CASSGTGANTGELFF. This chain uses TRBV27 with TRBJ2-2; 7 bases are a match to TRBD1. V trimming: 5 bases; J trimming: 2 bases; junction bases outside the gene matches: 5. Germline-derived CDR1 and CDR2 are MNHEY and SMNVEV (reference sequence). The CDR3 length is 15 residues.

V is TRBV11-2 and J is TRBJ2-3; 10 bases are a match to TRBD1. V shed 4 bases and J 3 bases; nucleotides not matched to a gene: 7. Germline-derived CDR1 and CDR2 are SGHAT and FQNNGV. This CDR3 spans 16 amino acids. The CDR3 DNA follows: TGTGCCAGCAGCTCGGGACAGGGGTGGGGAACAGATACGCAGTATTTT. It translates to CASSSGQGWGTDTQYF.

The CDR3 reads CASNRDYGYTF. The DNA of the CDR3 is TGTGCCAGCAACAGGGACTATGGCTACACCTTC. The rearrangement joins TRBV28 to TRBJ1-2; a possible D gene is TRBD1 (6 bases). Per the germline V gene, CDR1 is MDHEN and CDR2 is SYDVKM. V was shortened by 7 bases and J by 3 bases, with 6 bases between the two germline ends. The CDR3 is 11 amino acids.

V is TRBV4-3 and J is TRBJ1-1; the match to TRBD1 covers 8 bases. The germline V gene encodes CDR1 LGHNA and CDR2 YSLEER. J gave up 7 bases and V 1 base, and 8 bases lay outside the gene matches. This CDR3 spans 15 amino acids. The CDR3 reads CASSQAQGQGFEAFF. The CDR3 nucleotides are TGCGCCAGCAGCCAAGCTCAAGGACAGGGTTTTGAAGCTTTCTTT.

The rearrangement uses TRBV7-6 and TRBJ1-4, with TRBD1 as a possible D gene (6 bases). CDR3 length: 16 amino acids. V lost 1 base, J lost 4 bases, and 13 bases lay in between. The germline V gene encodes CDR1 SGHVS and CDR2 FNYEAQ. CDR3 amino acids: CASSLGLTGNNEKLFF. In DNA, the CDR3 is TGTGCCAGCAGCTTAGGTTTAACAGGGAATAATGAAAAACTGTTTTTT.

The genes are TRBV10-1 and TRBJ1-5; no reliable D call. Trimming cost V 5 bases and J 3 bases, with 8 bases left between them. The CDR3 has 13 residues. The V gene's germline CDR1 is WNHNN and CDR2 SYGVQD (reference sequence). The CDR3 here is CASSSPANQPQHF. For the CDR3, the DNA is TGCGCCAGCAGTTCCCCAGCCAATCAGCCCCAGCATTTT.

The rearrangement links TRBV5-1 to TRBJ2-5, with 15 bases that match TRBD2. The germline gives CDR1 SGHRS, CDR2 YFSETQ. This CDR3 is built from 17 residues. J lost 4 bases, V lost 3 bases, and 7 bases had no gene match. CDR3 nucleotide sequence: TGCGCCAGCAGCTCATCAGGACTAGCGGGGGGGAGAGAGACCCAGTACTTC. Protein: CASSSSGLAGGRETQYF.

V usage is TRBV7-9 and J usage is TRBJ1-2; D is possibly TRBD1 (5 bases). Trimming cost V 7 bases and J 6 bases, with 15 bases left between them. Germline CDR1 and CDR2: SEHNR and FQNEAQ (reference sequence). The CDR3 covers 13 residues. This chain's CDR3 is CASTLSGGDGYTF. In DNA, the CDR3 is TGTGCCAGCACCCTCTCCGGGGGGGATGGCTACACCTTC.

The chain uses TRBV19 and TRBJ1-4; the D gene is possibly TRBD1 (6 bases). Germline assignment: CDR1 LNHDA and CDR2 SQIVND (reference sequence). This CDR3 is 14 amino acids long. Deletions cut 7 bases from V and 1 base from J, with 10 bases between. The CDR3 loop is CASKTGRTNEKLFF. The CDR3 region has the DNA TGTGCCAGTAAAACAGGGAGAACTAATGAAAAACTGTTTTTT.